The 19 T cell receptor beta chains below were found in one sample sequenced in a study of T-cell reconstitution after alpha-beta-depleted transplantation in children. Molecular barcoding with unique molecular identifiers was used for the TCRbeta library. TCRdb re-called the PCR reads with MiXCR, one entry per CDR3 protein. The sample includes fewer than 750,000 distinct CDR3 sequences, roughly 23% of them seen just once. Sequencing used PBMCs, mostly from graft donor cells, obtained 360 days after TCRalphabeta/CD19-depleted stem cell transplant. Receptors were obtained from a boy under two years old who had a stem cell transplant for acute myeloid leukemia, so the T cells may come from the graft donor.

The gene calls are TRBV21-1 and TRBJ2-1; TRBD2, the table's D call, was not compared with the DNA. TRBV21-1 corresponds to a pseudogene. CDR3 length equals 17 residues. CDR3 protein: CASSKRERGAVYNEQFF. In DNA, the CDR3 is TGTGCCAGCAGCAAAAGAGAGCGGGGGGCAGTCTACAATGAGCAGTTCTTC.

V and J are TRBV7-3 and TRBJ2-1; TRBD2 matches at 10 bases. The CDR3 is 18 amino acids. Trimming cost V 0 bases and J 5 bases; bases outside gene matches: 10. The germline gives CDR1 SGHTA, CDR2 FQGTGA. The CDR3 sequence: CASSLTDSGLAVDNEQFF. The CDR3 coding sequence is TGTGCCAGCAGCTTAACGGACAGTGGACTAGCGGTTGACAATGAGCAGTTCTTC.

The genes are TRBV7-9 and TRBJ2-6; D is possibly TRBD1 (5 bases). Germline V gene lookup returns CDR1 SEHNR and CDR2 FQNEAQ (reference sequence). V lost 10 bases to trimming and J lost 12 bases, with 16 bases between them. CDR3 length: 12 residues. CDR3 nucleotide sequence: TGTGCCACCAGGGCCCAGGTTAGCGTCCTGACTTTC. Residues: CATRAQVSVLTF.

This clonotype has just a few counts. The chain combines TRBV7-8 with TRBJ2-5; the D is unclear. CDR3 length equals 16 residues. Germline-derived CDR1 and CDR2 are SGHVS and FQNEAQ. Trimming cost V 1 base and J 3 bases, with 15 bases left between them. DNA of the CDR3: TGTGCCAGCAGCTTAGTAAGGCGTCATAATGAAGAGACCCAGTACTTC. This gives the protein CASSLVRRHNEETQYF.

In its sample, this clonotype was seen many times. The chain joins TRBV7-7 to TRBJ2-3; D call uncertain. This CDR3 has 15 residues. Germline CDR1 reads SSHAT; CDR2 reads FNYEAQ (reference sequence). Deletions cut 5 bases from V and 3 bases from J, with 15 bases between. This CDR3 is CASSPASGMTDTQYF. CDR3 coding DNA: TGTGCCAGCAGCCCCGCAAGTGGAATGACAGATACGCAGTATTTT.

This clonotype was detected many times. The chain employs TRBV12-3 or TRBV12-4 and TRBJ2-3; 8 bases are a match to TRBD1. The CDR3 contains 16 residues. Losses at the gene ends were 5 bases for V and 5 bases for J; bases not matched to a gene: 12. This CDR3 reads CASSTDRQDREDTQYF. The DNA for the CDR3 is TGTGCCAGCAGTACGGACAGGCAGGACAGGGAAGATACGCAGTATTTT.

This chain connects TRBV4-3 to TRBJ1-4, with 9 bases aligning to TRBD1. CDR3 size: 17 residues. Germline V gives CDR1 LGHNA, CDR2 YSLEER. V lost 2 bases to trimming and J lost 8 bases; unmatched junction nucleotides: 12. The DNA of the CDR3 is TGCGCCAGCAGCCAATACCAGGACAGGGGCCGGGGGGAAAAACTGTTTTTT. This codes for CASSQYQDRGRGEKLFF.

This clonotype was observed at least ten times. The genes are TRBV11-2 and TRBJ2-5; 8 positions agree with TRBD2. The V gene end was trimmed by 6 bases and the J gene end by 2 bases; junction bases not matched to a gene: 8. Germline CDR1 reads SGHAT; CDR2 reads FQNNGV. The CDR3 covers 15 residues. CDR3 in amino acids: CASSHTSGAQETQYF. CDR3 nucleotide sequence: TGTGCCAGCAGTCATACTAGCGGAGCTCAAGAGACCCAGTACTTC.

The genes are TRBV6-2 or TRBV6-3 and TRBJ1-2; D is ambiguous. Germline V gives CDR1 MNHEY, CDR2 SVGEGT. The CDR3 has 17 residues. V gave up 4 bases and J gave up 2 bases, with 20 bases separating them. CDR3 coding DNA: TGTGCCAGCAGTTCCACGTGGGGTAACATCGTCAACTATGGCTACACCTTC. Translated, it gives CASSSTWGNIVNYGYTF.

The rearrangement uses TRBV20-1 and TRBJ1-5; D unresolved. V dropped 4 bases and J dropped 6 bases, with 13 bases sitting between them. CDR1 is DFQATT and CDR2 is SNEGSKA in the germline V gene (reference sequence). The CDR3 totals 13 residues. The chain's CDR3 is CSANLQHGQPQHF. In DNA form, the CDR3 reads TGCAGTGCTAATTTACAGCACGGTCAGCCCCAGCATTTT.

In its sample, this clonotype was seen a few times. This rearrangement joins TRBV6-5 to TRBJ2-1; tentatively, D is TRBD2 (7 bases). Germline V gives CDR1 MNHEY, CDR2 SVGAGI. With 2 bases removed from V and 8 bases from J, the gap between germline ends came to 16 bases. The CDR3 consists of 15 residues. CDR3 DNA: TGTGCCAGCAGTTACCCGATTGGGGGGGCCCATGAGCAGTTCTTC. Translated: CASSYPIGGAHEQFF.

The V and J genes are TRBV6-5 and TRBJ2-7, with 10 positions matching TRBD2. CDR1 is MNHEY, CDR2 SVGAGI, per germline. Trimming at V came to 2 bases and at J to 2 bases, leaving 9 bases not matched to a gene. This CDR3 has 17 residues. CDR3 nucleotides: TGTGCCAGCAGTTACCCCAATCTAGCGGGGGTCCCCTACGAGCAGTACTTC. Its translation: CASSYPNLAGVPYEQYF.

This chain joins TRBV7-9 and TRBJ2-7, with 7 bases lining up with TRBD1. This CDR3 has 16 residues. V shed 1 base and J 0 bases; nucleotides not matched to a gene: 6. Germline V gives CDR1 SEHNR, CDR2 FQNEAQ (reference sequence). In nucleotides, the CDR3 is TGTGCCAGCAGCTTAGAAGACAGGGCCAGCTCCTACGAGCAGTACGTC. Its translation is CASSLEDRASSYEQYV.

This clonotype was counted ten times or more. The chain combines TRBV29-1 with TRBJ1-2; 12 nucleotides line up with TRBD1. Germline CDR1 SQVTM, CDR2 ANQGSEA. The CDR3 covers 19 residues. J was trimmed by 3 bases and V by 0 bases; bases with no gene match: 14. Here the CDR3 DNA reads TGCAGCGTTGAAGATGGAACCGGGACAGGGGGCTTTATCGACTATGGCTACACCTTC. Its protein product is CSVEDGTGTGGFIDYGYTF.

The chain employs TRBV7-9 and TRBJ1-6; D may be TRBD1 (5 bases). V was pared by 5 bases and J by 7 bases, with 21 bases between. From germline, CDR1 is SEHNR and CDR2 FQNEAQ (reference sequence). The CDR3 is 17 amino acids. The CDR3 region has the DNA TGTGCCAGCAGCCCCGGCTATCAGGGAAGTACGAATTCACCCCTCCACTTT. Translating it yields CASSPGYQGSTNSPLHF.

This clonotype was observed a handful of times. The chain is built from TRBV12-3 or TRBV12-4 and TRBJ2-1; D ambiguous. Trimming took off 7 bases at V and 4 bases at J, with 8 bases between the two ends. The CDR3 is made up of 12 amino acids. DNA for the CDR3: TGTGCCAGCACAAAAGTGTACAATGAGCAGTTCTTC. This encodes CASTKVYNEQFF.

This clonotype turned up a few times. CDR3 in amino acids: CASSGRDRVGYEQYF. For the CDR3, the DNA is TGTGCCAGCAGCGGCCGGGACAGGGTAGGCTACGAGCAGTACTTC. The V call is TRBV7-2, the J call TRBJ2-7, with 9 nucleotides matching TRBD1. There are 15 residues in the CDR3. Germline loops: CDR1 SGHTA, CDR2 FQGNSA. The junction had 8 bases not matched to a gene; V was cut back by 5 bases and J by 3 bases.

This clonotype was picked up a small number of times. The chain employs TRBV12-3 or TRBV12-4 and TRBJ2-7; possible D gene TRBD2, 6 bases. This CDR3 spans 15 amino acids. The V end lost 1 base, the J end lost 3 bases, and 13 bases lay between the germline ends. The CDR3 DNA sequence: TGTGCCAGCAGTTTAGGCGGGGCCTCAAACTACGAGCAGTACTTC. It is translated as CASSLGGASNYEQYF.

This clonotype was seen only once. The rearrangement links TRBV20-1 to TRBJ1-4; TRBD1 matches 12 bases. With V trimmed by 3 bases and J by 5 bases, 4 bases remained unmatched. Germline CDR1 and CDR2: DFQATT and SNEGSKA (reference sequence). The CDR3 spans 15 residues. For the CDR3, the DNA is TGCAGTGCTAGGGGGACAGGGGGCGCAAATGAAAAACTGTTTTTT. Amino acids: CSARGTGGANEKLFF.